These 4 T cell receptor beta chains share one sample of origin, sequenced in a study of blood T cell repertoires in acute mononucleosis. Study-level findings and limits: Public beta motifs plus an AV5-AJ31 alpha motif appeared to drive GLC-BM selection.

Stated time point: acute infectious mononucleosis, at clinical presentation within 2 weeks of symptom onset (visit 1). The method was immunoSEQ multiplex PCR; TCRdb's version includes in-frame clones alone and lacks a portion of them. The table records roughly 2,500 clones, 68% of them present only once. The specimen comprised EBV GLC epitope tetramer+ CD8+ T cells sorted from PBMCs, sampled during acute infectious mononucleosis. Subset given: CD8 T cells binding tetramer with EBV BMLF1 280-288 peptide (GLC-BM). These receptors originate from a woman aged 18-29 years with infectious mononucleosis caused by EBV.

Comment on this clone: A far larger clone is one nucleotide away, so this likely arose from a read error. The J gene is TRBJ2-3, the V gene TRBV2; TRBD2 agrees at 9 bases. The CDR3 extends over 15 amino acids. Germline-derived CDR1 and CDR2 are SNHLY and FYNNEI. CDR3 in amino acids: CASSNSGRGSDTLYF. The DNA of the CDR3 is TGTGCCAGCAGTAATAGCGGGAGAGGCTCAGATACGCTGTATTTT.

This chain's CDR3 is CASSTGQVTNEKLFF. The DNA for the CDR3 is TGTGCCAGCAGCACGGGACAGGTTACTAATGAAAAACTGTTTTTT. The chain employs TRBV9 and TRBJ1-4; TRBD1 matches at 8 bases. Trimming removed 4 bases from V and 2 bases from J; junction bases left unmatched: 4. Germline V gene sequence: CDR1 SGDLS, CDR2 YYNGEE. The CDR3 spans 15 residues.

The chain employs TRBV11-2 and TRBJ2-7; 10 positions match TRBD2. This CDR3 has 15 residues. The junction had 9 bases not matched to a gene; V was cut back by 1 base and J by 9 bases. Germline CDR1 SGHAT, CDR2 FQNNGV. CDR3 in amino acids: CASSLAWVAGGTQYF. The CDR3 DNA reads TGTGCCAGCAGCTTAGCTTGGGTAGCGGGGGGAACGCAGTACTTC.

This clone showed up just once. A far larger clone is a single base away, which makes a read error likely. The identical CDR3 is also encoded by other nucleotide sequences in the sample. The J gene is TRBJ2-7, the V gene TRBV11-2; 10 nucleotides align to TRBD2. CDR1 is SGHAT and CDR2 is FQNNGV in the germline V gene. V lost 1 base, J lost 5 bases, and 8 bases stayed unmatched. This CDR3 has 16 residues. The CDR3 DNA is TGTGCCAGCAGCTTAGCTTGGGTAGCGGGGGGTAACGAGCAGTACTTC. This gives the protein CASSLAWVAGGNEQYF.